Listed below are T cell receptor beta chains from one sample, sequenced in a study of T cells in Graves' hyperthyroidism and ophthalmopathy. TCRdb re-called the multiplex PCR reads through MiXCR, storing one row per CDR3 protein. The repertoire includes about 380,000 distinct CDR3 sequences, roughly 18% of them detected once, and around 40% sits in the top ten. The specimen was blood. All receptors derive from a man between 18 and 35 years old with Graves' ophthalmopathy. Both conserved end residues are part of each CDR3. Each record gives: J gene, CDR3 length, V gene, clone size, D gene, CDR3 protein, CDR3 DNA. D genes are given only for firm matches. The listing skips clone size in some rows; elsewhere it reads once, few, many or a size class.

j_gene: TRBJ1-2; len: 13; v_gene: TRBV12-3/TRBV12-4; abundance: many; d_gene: -; CDR3aa: CASSLRRRYGYTF; CDR3nt: TGTGCCAGCAGTTTAAGGCGAAGATATGGCTACACCTTC
j_gene: TRBJ2-7; len: 15; v_gene: TRBV4-1; abundance: -; d_gene: -; CDR3aa: CASSQIRTVGYEQYF; CDR3nt: TGCGCCAGCAGCCAAATTAGGACAGTGGGTTACGAGCAGTACTTC
j_gene: TRBJ2-7; len: 14; v_gene: TRBV12-3/TRBV12-4; abundance: many; d_gene: -; CDR3aa: CASSSYPSSYEQYF; CDR3nt: TGTGCCAGCAGTTCCTACCCGAGCTCCTACGAGCAGTACTTC
j_gene: TRBJ1-1; len: 14; v_gene: TRBV28; abundance: many; d_gene: -; CDR3aa: CASSPLFTGIRAFF; CDR3nt: TGTGCCAGCAGCCCTCTTTTTACGGGCATCAGAGCTTTCTTT
j_gene: TRBJ2-1; len: 15; v_gene: TRBV12-3/TRBV12-4; abundance: -; d_gene: -; CDR3aa: CASSLITGWEGEQFF; CDR3nt: TGTGCCAGCAGTTTAATTACAGGGTGGGAGGGTGAGCAGTTCTTC
j_gene: TRBJ1-2; len: 12; v_gene: TRBV13; abundance: many; d_gene: -; CDR3aa: CASSFTSGGYTF; CDR3nt: TGTGCCAGCAGCTTTACTAGTGGAGGCTACACCTTC
j_gene: TRBJ1-1; len: 14; v_gene: TRBV2; abundance: many; d_gene: -; CDR3aa: CASSEGSSNTEAFF; CDR3nt: TGTGCCAGCAGTGAGGGCAGCTCGAACACTGAAGCTTTCTTT
j_gene: TRBJ2-5; len: 13; v_gene: TRBV7-9; abundance: many; d_gene: -; CDR3aa: CASSLEDGTLQYF; CDR3nt: TGTGCCAGCAGCTTAGAGGACGGCACCCTTCAGTACTTC
j_gene: TRBJ2-1; len: 13; v_gene: TRBV5-1; abundance: once; d_gene: TRBD1; CDR3aa: CASSGTGQNEQFF; CDR3nt: TGCGCCAGCAGCGGGACAGGGCAGAATGAGCAGTTCTTC
j_gene: TRBJ1-2; len: 13; v_gene: TRBV12-3/TRBV12-4; abundance: many; d_gene: -; CDR3aa: CASSLSTSYGYTF; CDR3nt: TGTGCCAGCAGTTTATCAACCTCCTATGGCTACACCTTC
j_gene: TRBJ1-2; len: 13; v_gene: TRBV14; abundance: many; d_gene: -; CDR3aa: CASSLLSNYGYTF; CDR3nt: TGTGCCAGCAGTCTACTGTCTAACTATGGCTACACCTTC
j_gene: TRBJ2-1; len: 12; v_gene: TRBV7-9; abundance: many; d_gene: -; CDR3aa: CASTPGGGEQFF; CDR3nt: TGTGCCAGCACCCCAGGGGGGGGTGAGCAGTTCTTC
j_gene: TRBJ2-7; len: 14; v_gene: TRBV28; abundance: many; d_gene: -; CDR3aa: CASSYLTASYEQYF; CDR3nt: TGTGCCAGCAGTTATTTGACAGCCTCCTACGAGCAGTACTTC
j_gene: TRBJ1-2; len: 12; v_gene: TRBV29-1; abundance: -; d_gene: TRBD1; CDR3aa: CSVGTGGNGYTF; CDR3nt: TGCAGCGTGGGGACAGGGGGCAATGGCTACACCTTC
j_gene: TRBJ2-1; len: 12; v_gene: TRBV2; abundance: -; d_gene: -; CDR3aa: CASSGRVNEQFF; CDR3nt: TGTGCCAGCAGCGGAAGGGTGAATGAGCAGTTCTTC
j_gene: TRBJ2-3; len: 15; v_gene: TRBV2; abundance: many; d_gene: TRBD2; CDR3aa: CASRTRTSGDGTQYF; CDR3nt: TGTGCCAGCAGGACCCGGACTAGCGGGGATGGTACGCAGTATTTT
j_gene: TRBJ2-7; len: 13; v_gene: TRBV19; abundance: -; d_gene: -; CDR3aa: CASTPGDGYEQYF; CDR3nt: TGTGCCAGTACCCCAGGGGATGGCTACGAGCAGTACTTC
j_gene: TRBJ1-5; len: 13; v_gene: TRBV28; abundance: many; d_gene: -; CDR3aa: CASSLRGVQPQHF; CDR3nt: TGTGCCAGCAGTTTAAGGGGAGTGCAGCCCCAGCATTTT
j_gene: TRBJ1-5; len: 14; v_gene: TRBV12-3/TRBV12-4; abundance: many; d_gene: TRBD1; CDR3aa: CASRADRGWAPQHF; CDR3nt: TGTGCCAGCAGGGCGGACAGGGGCTGGGCGCCCCAGCATTTT
j_gene: TRBJ1-2; len: 13; v_gene: TRBV19; abundance: -; d_gene: -; CDR3aa: CASSPGREYGYTF; CDR3nt: TGTGCCAGTAGTCCGGGCAGGGAATATGGCTACACCTTC
j_gene: TRBJ1-1; len: 16; v_gene: TRBV11-2; abundance: many; d_gene: TRBD1; CDR3aa: CASSKLGTATNTEAFF; CDR3nt: TGTGCCAGCTCTAAGCTCGGGACAGCTACCAACACTGAAGCTTTCTTT
j_gene: TRBJ2-7; len: 14; v_gene: TRBV19; abundance: few; d_gene: TRBD1; CDR3aa: CASSMDRESYEQYF; CDR3nt: TGTGCCAGTAGTATGGACAGGGAATCCTACGAGCAGTACTTC
j_gene: TRBJ2-3; len: 14; v_gene: TRBV28; abundance: -; d_gene: -; CDR3aa: CASSAGGAKDTQYF; CDR3nt: TGTGCCAGCAGCGCTGGGGGGGCTAAAGATACGCAGTATTTT
j_gene: TRBJ2-5; len: 16; v_gene: TRBV9; abundance: -; d_gene: -; CDR3aa: CASSQLVGRPEEAQYF; CDR3nt: TGTGCCAGCAGCCAACTGGTCGGCAGGCCTGAAGAGGCCCAGTACTTC
j_gene: TRBJ1-1; len: 14; v_gene: TRBV2; abundance: many; d_gene: TRBD1; CDR3aa: CASRPTGGVTEAFF; CDR3nt: TGTGCCAGCAGACCCACAGGGGGGGTCACTGAAGCTTTCTTT
j_gene: TRBJ1-1; len: 15; v_gene: TRBV7-2; abundance: many; d_gene: TRBD1; CDR3aa: CASSHRQGANTEAFF; CDR3nt: TGTGCCAGCAGCCACAGACAGGGGGCTAACACTGAAGCTTTCTTT
j_gene: TRBJ2-2; len: 14; v_gene: TRBV12-3/TRBV12-4; abundance: many; d_gene: TRBD1; CDR3aa: CASSFGQGPGELFF; CDR3nt: TGTGCCAGCAGTTTCGGACAGGGTCCCGGGGAGCTGTTTTTT
j_gene: TRBJ1-1; len: 13; v_gene: TRBV28; abundance: many; d_gene: -; CDR3aa: CASSLSADTEAFF; CDR3nt: TGTGCCAGCAGTTTATCCGCGGACACTGAAGCTTTCTTT
j_gene: TRBJ2-5; len: 15; v_gene: TRBV10-3; abundance: many; d_gene: -; CDR3aa: CAISDTSTFGETQYF; CDR3nt: TGTGCCATCAGTGACACGTCGACCTTCGGAGAGACCCAGTACTTC
j_gene: TRBJ2-7; len: 15; v_gene: TRBV6-5; abundance: few; d_gene: TRBD1; CDR3aa: CASSYPSRGRHEQYF; CDR3nt: TGTGCCAGCAGTTACCCGTCCAGGGGGCGCCACGAGCAGTACTTC
j_gene: TRBJ2-7; len: 14; v_gene: TRBV18; abundance: many; d_gene: -; CDR3aa: CASSPPAGAYEQYF; CDR3nt: TGTGCCAGCTCACCACCGGCTGGGGCCTACGAGCAGTACTTC
j_gene: TRBJ2-2; len: 14; v_gene: TRBV5-1; abundance: few; d_gene: -; CDR3aa: CASSLGHLTGELFF; CDR3nt: TGCGCCAGCAGCTTGGGTCACCTCACCGGGGAGCTGTTTTTT
j_gene: TRBJ2-5; len: 12; v_gene: TRBV27; abundance: -; d_gene: -; CDR3aa: CASSPRSGPEYF; CDR3nt: TGTGCCAGCAGTCCCCGGTCGGGGCCGGAGTACTTC
j_gene: TRBJ2-2; len: 18; v_gene: TRBV6-2/TRBV6-3; abundance: -; d_gene: TRBD1; CDR3aa: CASSFSRTGPPDTGELFF; CDR3nt: TGTGCCAGCAGTTTTTCGCGGACAGGTCCCCCGGACACCGGGGAGCTGTTTTTT
j_gene: TRBJ2-5; len: 13; v_gene: TRBV12-3/TRBV12-4; abundance: many; d_gene: -; CDR3aa: CASSFGDQETQYF; CDR3nt: TGTGCCAGCAGTTTTGGAGATCAAGAGACCCAGTACTTC
j_gene: TRBJ1-4; len: 13; v_gene: TRBV7-2; abundance: many; d_gene: TRBD1; CDR3aa: CASSEGGGEKLFF; CDR3nt: TGTGCCAGCAGCGAAGGGGGCGGGGAAAAACTGTTTTTT
j_gene: TRBJ2-7; len: 13; v_gene: TRBV7-2; abundance: -; d_gene: TRBD1; CDR3aa: CASTRTGAYEQYF; CDR3nt: TGTGCCAGCACCAGGACAGGGGCCTACGAGCAGTACTTC
j_gene: TRBJ1-2; len: 16; v_gene: TRBV2; abundance: -; d_gene: -; CDR3aa: CASSDGEALGDYGYTF; CDR3nt: TGTGCCAGCAGTGATGGAGAGGCCCTGGGGGACTATGGCTACACCTTC
j_gene: TRBJ2-2; len: 12; v_gene: TRBV11-2; abundance: many; d_gene: -; CDR3aa: CASRPLTGELFF; CDR3nt: TGTGCCAGCAGACCTCTTACCGGGGAGCTGTTTTTT
j_gene: TRBJ1-1; len: 13; v_gene: TRBV28; abundance: many; d_gene: -; CDR3aa: CAGWGRMNTEAFF; CDR3nt: TGTGCCGGGTGGGGACGGATGAACACTGAAGCTTTCTTT
j_gene: TRBJ2-7; len: 14; v_gene: TRBV6-2/TRBV6-3; abundance: -; d_gene: -; CDR3aa: CASSPGRSTYEQYF; CDR3nt: TGTGCCAGCAGTCCTGGAAGATCAACCTACGAGCAGTACTTC
j_gene: TRBJ1-3; len: 17; v_gene: TRBV5-1; abundance: -; d_gene: -; CDR3aa: CASSLENSLSSGNTIYF; CDR3nt: TGCGCCAGCAGCTTGGAGAATTCCCTGAGCTCTGGAAACACCATATATTTT
j_gene: TRBJ2-2; len: 17; v_gene: TRBV15; abundance: few; d_gene: TRBD1; CDR3aa: CATSRDPPGGNTGELFF; CDR3nt: TGTGCCACCAGCAGAGATCCGCCAGGGGGCAACACCGGGGAGCTGTTTTTT
j_gene: TRBJ1-3; len: 18; v_gene: TRBV2; abundance: many; d_gene: -; CDR3aa: CASSPYMGRPGSGNTIYF; CDR3nt: TGTGCCAGCAGTCCATACATGGGACGTCCTGGGTCTGGAAACACCATATATTTT
j_gene: TRBJ1-5; len: 15; v_gene: TRBV7-9; abundance: many; d_gene: -; CDR3aa: CASSLGPGFNQPQHF; CDR3nt: TGTGCCAGCAGCTTGGGCCCGGGCTTCAATCAGCCCCAGCATTTT
j_gene: TRBJ2-3; len: 19; v_gene: TRBV5-1; abundance: -; d_gene: TRBD2; CDR3aa: CASSLGGLAGGPSTDTQYF; CDR3nt: TGTGCCAGCAGCTTGGGGGGCCTAGCGGGGGGGCCCAGCACAGATACGCAGTATTTT
j_gene: TRBJ2-1; len: 15; v_gene: TRBV7-3; abundance: few; d_gene: TRBD2; CDR3aa: CASSLTGGGDNEQFF; CDR3nt: TGTGCCAGCAGCTTAACTGGCGGGGGGGACAATGAGCAGTTCTTC
j_gene: TRBJ1-3; len: 12; v_gene: TRBV29-1; abundance: -; d_gene: -; CDR3aa: CSVAGAGNTIYF; CDR3nt: TGCAGCGTTGCCGGTGCTGGAAACACCATATATTTT
j_gene: TRBJ2-7; len: 15; v_gene: TRBV28; abundance: -; d_gene: -; CDR3aa: CASSRPGTPSYEQYF; CDR3nt: TGTGCCAGCAGTCGCCCCGGGACACCCTCCTACGAGCAGTACTTC
j_gene: TRBJ1-1; len: 14; v_gene: TRBV3-1; abundance: many; d_gene: TRBD1; CDR3aa: CASSLLQGSTEAFF; CDR3nt: TGTGCCAGCAGCCTACTACAGGGGTCCACTGAAGCTTTCTTT
j_gene: TRBJ1-1; len: 15; v_gene: TRBV5-1; abundance: many; d_gene: TRBD1; CDR3aa: CASSRRQGPNTEAFF; CDR3nt: TGCGCCAGCAGCCGCCGACAGGGCCCGAACACTGAAGCTTTCTTT
j_gene: TRBJ1-1; len: 12; v_gene: TRBV6-1; abundance: many; d_gene: -; CDR3aa: CASSEIPTEAFF; CDR3nt: TGTGCCAGCAGTGAAATCCCCACTGAAGCTTTCTTT
j_gene: TRBJ2-2; len: 16; v_gene: TRBV10-3; abundance: -; d_gene: TRBD2; CDR3aa: CAISAREVKGTGELFF; CDR3nt: TGTGCCATCAGTGCTCGGGAGGTGAAGGGCACCGGGGAGCTGTTTTTT
j_gene: TRBJ1-5; len: 14; v_gene: TRBV7-8; abundance: many; d_gene: -; CDR3aa: CASRRGESNQPQHF; CDR3nt: TGTGCCAGCAGACGAGGGGAGAGCAATCAGCCCCAGCATTTT
j_gene: TRBJ2-7; len: 13; v_gene: TRBV10-3; abundance: -; d_gene: -; CDR3aa: CAISGRQTYEQYF; CDR3nt: TGTGCCATCAGTGGGAGGCAGACCTACGAGCAGTACTTC